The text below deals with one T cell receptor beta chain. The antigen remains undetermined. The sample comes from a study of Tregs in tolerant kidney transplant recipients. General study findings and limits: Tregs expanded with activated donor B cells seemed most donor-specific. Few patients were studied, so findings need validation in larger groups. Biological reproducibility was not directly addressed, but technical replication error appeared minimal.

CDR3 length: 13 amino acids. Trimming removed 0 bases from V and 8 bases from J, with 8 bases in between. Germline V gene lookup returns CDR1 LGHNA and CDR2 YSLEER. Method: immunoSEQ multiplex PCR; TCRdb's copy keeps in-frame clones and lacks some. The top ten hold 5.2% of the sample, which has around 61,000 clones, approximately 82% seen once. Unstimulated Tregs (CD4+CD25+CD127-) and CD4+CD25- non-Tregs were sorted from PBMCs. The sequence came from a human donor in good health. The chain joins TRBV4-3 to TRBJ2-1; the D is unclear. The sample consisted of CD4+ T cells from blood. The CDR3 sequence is CASSQDFPDEQFF. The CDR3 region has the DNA TGCGCCAGCAGCCAAGATTTCCCGGATGAGCAGTTCTTC.